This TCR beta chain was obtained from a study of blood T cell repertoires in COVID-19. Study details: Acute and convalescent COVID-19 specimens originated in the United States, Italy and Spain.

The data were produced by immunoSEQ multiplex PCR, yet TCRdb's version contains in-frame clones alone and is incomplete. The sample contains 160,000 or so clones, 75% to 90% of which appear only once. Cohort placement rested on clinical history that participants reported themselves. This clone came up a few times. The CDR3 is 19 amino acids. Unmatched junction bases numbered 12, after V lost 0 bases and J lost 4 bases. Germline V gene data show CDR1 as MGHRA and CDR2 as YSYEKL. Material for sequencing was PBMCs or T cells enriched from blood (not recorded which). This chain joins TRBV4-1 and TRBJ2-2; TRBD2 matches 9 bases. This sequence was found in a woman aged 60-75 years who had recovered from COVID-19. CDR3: CASSQDPSSGGPGTGELFF. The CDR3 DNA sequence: TGCGCCAGCAGCCAAGACCCCAGCAGCGGGGGGCCGGGCACCGGGGAGCTGTTTTTT.